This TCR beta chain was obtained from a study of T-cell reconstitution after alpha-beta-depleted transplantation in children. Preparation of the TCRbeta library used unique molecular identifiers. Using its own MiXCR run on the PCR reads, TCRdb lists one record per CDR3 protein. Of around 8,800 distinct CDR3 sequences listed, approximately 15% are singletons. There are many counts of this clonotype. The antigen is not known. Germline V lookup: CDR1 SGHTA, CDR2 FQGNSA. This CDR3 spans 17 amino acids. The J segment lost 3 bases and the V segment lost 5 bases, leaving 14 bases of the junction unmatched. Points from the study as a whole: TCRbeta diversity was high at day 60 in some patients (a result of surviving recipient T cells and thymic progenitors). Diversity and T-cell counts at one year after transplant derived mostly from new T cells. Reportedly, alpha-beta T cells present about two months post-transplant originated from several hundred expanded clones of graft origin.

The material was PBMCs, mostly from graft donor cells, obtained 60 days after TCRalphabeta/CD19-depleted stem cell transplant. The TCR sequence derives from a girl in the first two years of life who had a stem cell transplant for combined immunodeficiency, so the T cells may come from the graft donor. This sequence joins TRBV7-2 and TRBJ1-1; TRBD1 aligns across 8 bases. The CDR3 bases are TGTGCCAGCAGCCCTAATTCCGTGGGACAGGCGGACACTGAAGCTTTCTTT. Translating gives CASSPNSVGQADTEAFF.